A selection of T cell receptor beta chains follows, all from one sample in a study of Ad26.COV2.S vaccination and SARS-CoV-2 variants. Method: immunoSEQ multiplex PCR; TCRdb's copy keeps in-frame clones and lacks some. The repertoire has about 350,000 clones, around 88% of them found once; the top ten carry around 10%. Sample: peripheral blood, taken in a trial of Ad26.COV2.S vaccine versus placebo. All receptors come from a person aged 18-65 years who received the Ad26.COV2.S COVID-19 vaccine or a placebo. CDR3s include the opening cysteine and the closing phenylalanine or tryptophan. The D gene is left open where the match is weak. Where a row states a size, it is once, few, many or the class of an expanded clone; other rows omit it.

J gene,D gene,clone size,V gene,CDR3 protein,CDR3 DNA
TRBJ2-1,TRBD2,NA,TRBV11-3,CASSPLAGGNNEQFF,TGTGCCAGCAGTCCTCTAGCGGGGGGGAACAATGAGCAGTTCTTC
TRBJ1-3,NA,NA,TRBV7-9,CASSSTGAGNTIYF,TGTGCCAGCAGCTCGACAGGCGCCGGAAACACCATATATTTT
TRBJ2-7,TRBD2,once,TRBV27,CASSQMRLTSGRLHEQYF,TGTGCCAGCAGCCAGATGCGCTTAACTAGCGGGAGGCTCCACGAGCAGTACTTC
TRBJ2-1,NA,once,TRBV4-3,CASSQDNDDEQFF,TGCGCCAGCAGCCAAGATAACGACGATGAGCAGTTCTTC
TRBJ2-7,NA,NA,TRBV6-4,CASSFFAGAEQYF,TGTGCCAGCAGCTTTTTTGCGGGGGCGGAGCAGTACTTC
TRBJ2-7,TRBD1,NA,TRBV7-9,CASSSTGTGPYEQYF,TGTGCCAGCAGCTCAACCGGGACAGGACCCTACGAGCAGTACTTC
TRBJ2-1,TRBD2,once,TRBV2,CASGQREDNEQFF,TGTGCCAGCGGTCAGCGGGAGGACAATGAGCAGTTCTTC
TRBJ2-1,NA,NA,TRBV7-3,CASSDRDITGASPCNEQFF,TGTGCCAGCAGCGACCGCGATATCACCGGGGCCAGTCCCTGCAATGAGCAGTTCTTC
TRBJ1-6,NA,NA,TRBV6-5,CATSETYNSPLHF,TGTGCCACCTCGGAGACCTATAATTCACCCCTCCACTTT
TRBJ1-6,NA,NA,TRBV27,CASSAGMNSPLHF,TGTGCCAGCTCGGCAGGGATGAATTCACCCCTCCACTTT
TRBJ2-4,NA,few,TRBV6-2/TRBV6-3,CASSSSWTGIQYF,TGTGCCAGCAGTTCTTCCTGGACTGGAATTCAGTACTTC
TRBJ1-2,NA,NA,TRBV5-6,CASSFGGDSGGYTF,TGTGCCAGCAGCTTCGGGGGGGACTCAGGTGGCTACACCTTC
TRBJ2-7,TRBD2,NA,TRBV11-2,CASSLGLAGFYEQYF,TGTGCCAGCAGCTTAGGGCTAGCGGGCTTCTACGAGCAGTACTTC
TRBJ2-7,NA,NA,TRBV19,CASSNVGSYEQYF,TGTGCCAGTAGTAATGTAGGGTCCTACGAGCAGTACTTC
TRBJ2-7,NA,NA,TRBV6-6,CASSYSVEGQTYEQYF,TGTGCCAGCAGTTACTCGGTGGAAGGGCAGACCTACGAGCAGTACTTC
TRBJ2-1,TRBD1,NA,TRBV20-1,CSASQGANEQFF,TGCAGTGCTAGTCAGGGGGCCAATGAGCAGTTCTTC
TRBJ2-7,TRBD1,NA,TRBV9,CASSVGDRGSEQYF,TGTGCCAGCAGCGTAGGGGACAGGGGCAGCGAGCAGTACTTC
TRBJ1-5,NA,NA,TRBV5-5,CASSFHTGTGNQPQHF,TGTGCCAGCAGCTTTCATACCGGGACGGGAAATCAGCCCCAGCATTTT
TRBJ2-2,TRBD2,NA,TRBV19,CATMGTSGTGELFF,TGTGCCACGATGGGGACTAGCGGTACCGGGGAGCTGTTTTTT
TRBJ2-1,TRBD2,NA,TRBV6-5,CASSTSGGHNEQFF,TGTGCCAGCTCGACTAGCGGGGGACACAATGAGCAGTTCTTC
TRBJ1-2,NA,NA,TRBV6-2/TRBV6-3,CASTPGQLFNYGYTF,TGTGCCAGCACCCCGGGACAACTCTTTAACTATGGCTACACCTTC
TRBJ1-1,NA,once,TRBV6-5,CASSFGHTNTEAFF,TGTGCCAGCAGTTTCGGGCATACGAACACTGAAGCTTTCTTT
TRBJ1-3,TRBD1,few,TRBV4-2,CASSHGNRGSGNTIYF,TGTGCCAGCAGCCACGGTAACAGGGGATCGGGAAACACCATATATTTT
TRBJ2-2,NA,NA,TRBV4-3,CASSQDLTNTGELFF,TGCGCCAGCAGCCAAGATTTAACTAACACCGGAGAGCTGTTTTTT
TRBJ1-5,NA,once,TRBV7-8,CASSSGLGGNQPQHF,TGTGCCAGCAGCTCAGGTTTGGGGGGCAATCAGCCCCAGCATTTT
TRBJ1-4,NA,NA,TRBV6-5,CASSSQGTNEKLFF,TGTGCCAGCAGTTCACAGGGAACTAATGAAAAACTGTTTTTT
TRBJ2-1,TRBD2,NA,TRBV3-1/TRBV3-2,CASSPLAGAYNEQFF,TGTGCCAGCAGCCCACTAGCGGGAGCATACAATGAGCAGTTCTTC
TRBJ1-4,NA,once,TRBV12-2,CASRPRGAQERGTNEKLFF,TGTGCAAGTCGCCCGCGCGGAGCCCAGGAACGAGGGACTAATGAAAAACTGTTTTTT
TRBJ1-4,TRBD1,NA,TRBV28,CASRPPGQPNEKLFF,TGTGCCAGCAGGCCTCCGGGACAGCCTAATGAAAAACTGTTTTTT
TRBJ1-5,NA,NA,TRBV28,CASSFAGSNQPQHF,TGTGCCAGCAGTTTTGCGGGCTCAAATCAGCCCCAGCATTTT
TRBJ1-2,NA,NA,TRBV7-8,CASSLAWNTNYGYTF,TGTGCCAGCAGCTTAGCGTGGAACACTAACTATGGCTACACCTTC